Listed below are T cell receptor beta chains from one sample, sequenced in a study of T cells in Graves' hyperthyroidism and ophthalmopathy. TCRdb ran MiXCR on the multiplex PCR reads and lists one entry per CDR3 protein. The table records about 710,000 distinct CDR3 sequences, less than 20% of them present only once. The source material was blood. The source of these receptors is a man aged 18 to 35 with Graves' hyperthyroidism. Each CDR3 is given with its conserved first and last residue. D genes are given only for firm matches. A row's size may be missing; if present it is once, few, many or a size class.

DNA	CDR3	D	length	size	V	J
TGTGCCAGCATCGGCTGGGGGCTTAATGAAAAACTGTTTTTT	CASIGWGLNEKLFF	-	14	few	TRBV7-9	TRBJ1-4
TGCAGTGCTAAGTGGGACAGGGTCGGAGATACGCAGTATTTT	CSAKWDRVGDTQYF	TRBD1	14	-	TRBV20-1	TRBJ2-3
TGTGCCAGCAGTTACCCGGGACTAGCGAAGGGCAATGAGCAGTTCTTC	CASSYPGLAKGNEQFF	TRBD2	16	few	TRBV6-5	TRBJ2-1
TGTGCCAGCAGTTACGGACTAGCGGGAGTTAACACCGGGGAGCTGTTTTTT	CASSYGLAGVNTGELFF	TRBD2	17	few	TRBV6-5	TRBJ2-2
TGCAGTGCTAGAGATTCGGGGACGACAGGGTTAGTTGCAGATACGCAGTATTTT	CSARDSGTTGLVADTQYF	TRBD1	18	many	TRBV20-1	TRBJ2-3
TGTGCCAGCAGCTTAGTCACAGGCCCACCTGGGTCCCAGTACTTC	CASSLVTGPPGSQYF	-	15	few	TRBV7-9	TRBJ2-5
TGTGCCTGGAGTCCCGTTGCTAGCACAGATACGCAGTATTTT	CAWSPVASTDTQYF	-	14	-	TRBV30	TRBJ2-3
TGTGCCAGCAGTGTTCACAGGACGACCGGGGAGCTGTTTTTT	CASSVHRTTGELFF	-	14	-	TRBV6-1	TRBJ2-2
TGTGCCAGCAGTCTGCAGGAACTCACCGGGGAGCTGTTTTTT	CASSLQELTGELFF	-	14	-	TRBV28	TRBJ2-2
TGCGCCAGCAGCGCCAGGAGGGACAGCTTTATGAATGAAAAACTGTTTTTT	CASSARRDSFMNEKLFF	TRBD1	17	-	TRBV5-1	TRBJ1-4
TGTGCCAGCAGCCAAAGACTAGCGGGACTTAATGAGCAGTTCTTC	CASSQRLAGLNEQFF	TRBD2	15	many	TRBV11-3	TRBJ2-1